These 9 T cell receptor beta chains were all obtained from the same sample, sequenced in a study of T cell repertoires in cytomegalovirus infection. Each CDR3 protein is one row after TCRdb ran MiXCR on the reads. Among under 600,000 distinct CDR3 sequences, 16% were seen once, and the ten largest hold 20% to 30%. Sequenced sample: CD8+ T cells from PBMCs. All receptors come from a human donor in good health (CMV status not recorded). Some clones in this sample may be carry-over from other donors' samples.

This clonotype was observed at least ten times. The chain couples TRBV4-1 to TRBJ2-2; 7 bases are a match to TRBD2. The germline CDR1 and CDR2 sequences are MGHRA and YSYEKL. This CDR3 is 20 amino acids long. V gave up 0 bases and J gave up 3 bases; unmatched junction bases: 16. The CDR3 loop is CASSQDRFATSEADTGELFF. The DNA for the CDR3 is TGCGCCAGCAGCCAAGACCGGTTCGCCACTAGCGAGGCCGACACCGGGGAGCTGTTTTTT.

There are many counts of this clonotype. This chain uses TRBV6-5 with TRBJ1-4, with 7 bases lining up with TRBD1. This CDR3 is 13 amino acids long. V lost 8 bases, J lost 8 bases, and 8 bases stayed unmatched. The germline CDR1 and CDR2 sequences are MNHEY and SVGAGI. The CDR3 protein is CASGYSGGEKLFF. As DNA, the CDR3 is TGTGCCAGCGGATACTCAGGGGGAGAAAAACTGTTTTTT.

Only a few counts were recorded for this clonotype. The CDR3 is CASSEGFVGAREKLFF. The CDR3 DNA reads as TGTGCCAGCAGTGAAGGGTTCGTAGGGGCCCGTGAAAAACTGTTTTTT. The V gene is TRBV6-1, the J gene TRBJ1-4, with D perhaps matching TRBD1 (5 bases). Germline values: CDR1 MNHNS, CDR2 SASEGT. The CDR3 covers 16 residues. V shed 1 base and J shed 7 bases, with 16 bases lying between them.

Only a few counts were recorded for this clonotype. The J gene is TRBJ1-2, the V gene TRBV7-9, with 12 positions matching TRBD1. V gave up 1 base and J gave up 5 bases; unmatched junction bases: 5. Germline V gene lookup returns CDR1 SEHNR and CDR2 FQNEAQ (reference sequence). CDR3 length: 16 residues. CDR3 protein: CASSLDGTGGRYGYTF. CDR3 coding DNA: TGTGCCAGCAGCTTAGATGGGACAGGGGGCAGGTATGGCTACACCTTC.

The J gene is TRBJ1-3, the V gene TRBV19; D possibly corresponds to TRBD1 (5 bases). CDR3 length equals 14 residues. Trimming left V 6 bases short and J 2 bases short, with 11 bases between. Germline V gene sequence: CDR1 LNHDA, CDR2 SQIVND (reference sequence). The chain's CDR3 is CASRSRDTGNTIYF. The CDR3 DNA reads TGTGCCAGTAGATCCAGGGATACTGGAAACACCATATATTTT.

This clonotype was picked up many times. The rearrangement joins TRBV7-6 to TRBJ1-2, with 9 bases matching TRBD1. This CDR3 has 19 amino acids. Germline CDR1 and CDR2: SGHVS and FNYEAQ. Trimming at V came to 5 bases and at J to 3 bases, leaving 19 bases not matched to a gene. Here the CDR3 reads CASSLLFGDRAPIDYGYTF. DNA for the CDR3: TGTGCCAGCAGCCTACTTTTTGGGGACAGGGCGCCGATAGACTATGGCTACACCTTC. Variable domain in full (rest from reference TRBV7-6 and TRBJ1-2): GAGVSQSPRYKVTKRGQDVALRCDPISGHVSLYWYRQALGQGPEFLTYFNYEAQQDKSGLPNDRFSAERPEGSISTLTIQRTEQRDSAMYRCASSLLFGDRAPIDYGYTFGSGTRLTVV.

This clonotype was counted ten times or more. V is TRBV12-5 and J is TRBJ1-1; weak D call: TRBD1 (5 bases). The germline V gene has CDR1 LGHNT and CDR2 FRNRAP. The CDR3 extends over 14 amino acids. V was shortened by 5 bases and J by 7 bases, with 17 bases between the two germline ends. In DNA, the CDR3 is TGTGCTAGTGGTCTTTACCGGGACGGAAGTGAAGCTTTCTTT. Translated, it gives CASGLYRDGSEAFF.

The sample holds many counts of this clonotype. The genes are TRBV14 and TRBJ2-2; weak D call: TRBD1 (5 bases). Germline loops: CDR1 SGHDN, CDR2 FVKESK. V lost 3 bases and J lost 3, with 11 bases in between. The CDR3 consists of 15 residues. CDR3 DNA: TGTGCCAGCAGCCAGGGGCAGGGATACACCGGGGAGCTGTTTTTT. Amino acids: CASSQGQGYTGELFF.

In this sample, this clonotype turned up many times. V and J are TRBV7-8 and TRBJ1-5, with 7 bases aligning to TRBD1. The junction had 12 bases not matched to a gene; V was cut back by 7 bases and J by 9 bases. Germline assignment: CDR1 SGHVS and CDR2 FQNEAQ. This CDR3 region has 14 residues. As DNA, the CDR3 is TGTGCCAGCACCGACAGGGCAGAAAGTGCGCCCCAGCATTTT. Residues: CASTDRAESAPQHF.